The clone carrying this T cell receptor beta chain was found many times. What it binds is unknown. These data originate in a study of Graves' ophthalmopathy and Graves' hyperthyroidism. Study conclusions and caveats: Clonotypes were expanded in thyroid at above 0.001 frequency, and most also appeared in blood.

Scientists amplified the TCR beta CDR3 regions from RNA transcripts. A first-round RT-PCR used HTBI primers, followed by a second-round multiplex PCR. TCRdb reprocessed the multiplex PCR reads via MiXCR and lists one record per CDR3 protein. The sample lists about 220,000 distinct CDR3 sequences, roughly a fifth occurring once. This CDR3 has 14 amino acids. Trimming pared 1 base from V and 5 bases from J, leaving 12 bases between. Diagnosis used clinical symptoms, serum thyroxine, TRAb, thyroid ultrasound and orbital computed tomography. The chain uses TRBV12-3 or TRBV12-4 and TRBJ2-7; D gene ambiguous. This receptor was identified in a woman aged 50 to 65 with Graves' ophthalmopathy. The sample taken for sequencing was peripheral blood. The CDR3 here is CASSLGTEFDEQYF. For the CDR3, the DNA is TGTGCCAGCAGTTTAGGGACGGAATTCGACGAGCAGTACTTC.